Listed here are 19 T cell receptor beta chains from one sample, sequenced in a study of early T cells in non-severe SARS-CoV-2 infection. TCRdb used MiXCR to reprocess the 5' RACE reads, holding one entry per CDR3 protein. The sample consists of 86,000 or so distinct CDR3 sequences, around 15% of them appearing once. Sequenced material: whole blood. The source is an adult who was a healthcare worker with PCR-confirmed SARS-CoV-2 infection or an uninfected control (not recorded which).

This sequence joins TRBV9 and TRBJ2-1; TRBD2 matches 10 bases. V shed 2 bases and J 8 bases; nucleotides not matched to a gene: 13. Germline V gene data show CDR1 as SGDLS and CDR2 as YYNGEE. This CDR3 contains 17 residues. The DNA of the CDR3 is TGTGCCAGCAGCGTGGCCTTGCGAGCGGGAGGGCATCATGAGCAGTTCTTC. It translates to CASSVALRAGGHHEQFF.

This clonotype was counted at least ten times. The junction does not match germline at one end; this may be a read error. The chain is built from TRBV7-9 and TRBJ2-4; D might be TRBD1 or TRBD2, each matching 5 bases. This CDR3 is built from 14 residues. Looked up from germline, CDR1 is SEHNR and CDR2 is FQNEAQ (reference sequence). The CDR3, as DNA: TGTGCCAGCAGTTTAGGGTCTGGGGGAAACATTCAGTACTTC. It translates to CASSLGSGGNIQYF. Combining the CDR3 with reference TRBV7-9 and TRBJ2-4 gives the whole variable domain DTGVSQNPRHKITKRGQNVTFRCDPISEHNRLYWYRQTLGQGPEFLTYFQNEAQLEKSRLLSDRFSAERPKGSFSTLEIQRTEQGDSAMYLCASSLGSGGNIQYFGAGTRLSVL.

This clonotype was detected a few times. This chain connects TRBV4-2 to TRBJ2-7; TRBD2 matches 9 bases. V dropped 4 bases and J dropped 2; count of bases not matched to a gene: 6. Germline assignment: CDR1 LGHNA and CDR2 YNFKEQ. CDR3 length equals 15 residues. In nucleotides, the CDR3 is TGTGCCAGCAGCCCCGGGGTAGCGGGGGCCTACGAGCAGTACTTC. It translates to CASSPGVAGAYEQYF.

This clonotype was counted only a few times. The chain couples TRBV12-3 or TRBV12-4 to TRBJ2-7, with D hard to call. CDR3 length: 12 residues. Trimming took off 11 bases at V and 0 bases at J, with 11 bases between the two ends. The CDR3 region is CARKDASYEQYF. CDR3 bases: TGTGCCCGGAAGGACGCCTCCTACGAGCAGTACTTC.

V usage is TRBV7-2 and J usage is TRBJ1-1; a possible D gene is TRBD1 (5 bases). The CDR3 contains 13 residues. Germline V gene lookup returns CDR1 SGHTA and CDR2 FQGNSA. V shed 5 bases and J shed 2 bases, with 9 bases lying between them. CDR3 DNA: TGTGCCAGCAGCCCAGGACACAACACTGAAGCTTTCTTT. Encoded protein: CASSPGHNTEAFF.

This CDR3 reads CASTRGLVGSTDTQYF. CDR3 bases: TGCGCCAGCACCCGAGGACTAGTGGGAAGCACAGATACGCAGTATTTT. The chain carries TRBV5-1 and TRBJ2-3; 7 bases fit TRBD2. The V segment lost 6 bases and the J segment 0 bases; nucleotides outside the gene matches: 10. The CDR3 extends over 16 amino acids. CDR1 and CDR2 (germline): SGHRS, YFSETQ.

This clonotype was observed a few times. This chain uses TRBV6-1 with TRBJ1-2; D uncertain. Deletions cut 10 bases from V and 5 bases from J, with 11 bases between. Germline lookup yields CDR1 MNHNS and CDR2 SASEGT. The CDR3 totals 11 residues. CDR3 in DNA: TGTGCCACACTCACAGCGTATGGCTACACCTTC. This encodes CATLTAYGYTF.

As regards this clonotype: A clone one base away is much larger, so this may be a read error. The chain combines TRBV10-3 with TRBJ2-3; the D gene could be TRBD1 or TRBD2 (5 bases each). The CDR3 has 14 residues. The V gene's germline CDR1 is ENHRY and CDR2 SYGVKD. The V gene lost 6 bases and the J gene lost 2 bases, with 12 bases spanning the gap. CDR3 coding DNA: TGTGCCATCAGAGGGACCATAACCACAGATACGCAGTATTTT. This codes for CAIRGTITTDTQYF.

As for this clonotype: Germline is not matched at one junction end, which may reflect a read error. V gene TRBV5-5 combines with J gene TRBJ1-1; D gene unclear. From germline, CDR1 is SGHKS and CDR2 YYEKEE (reference sequence). The CDR3 extends over 14 amino acids. CDR3 nucleotide sequence: TGTGTCAGCAGCTTGGTACACGTGAACACTGAAGCTTTCTTT. Translating it yields CVSSLVHVNTEAFF.

A few counts support this clonotype. This chain links TRBV20-1 with TRBJ2-1, with a tentative D call TRBD2 (6 bases). The CDR3 is 15 residues long. CDR1 DFQATT and CDR2 SNEGSKA come from the germline V gene (reference sequence). The V end was cut by 1 base, the J end by 0 bases, with 10 bases between. The CDR3 here is CSARGAGSSYNEQFF. In DNA form, the CDR3 reads TGCAGTGCTAGAGGAGCGGGTAGCTCCTACAATGAGCAGTTCTTC.

This clonotype was observed a few times. DNA of the CDR3: TGTGCCAGCAGTTCCCCTACAGGGACTGATCGTGGACTCGGCTACACCTTC. It yields the protein CASSSPTGTDRGLGYTF. The V gene is TRBV28, the J gene TRBJ1-2, with D perhaps TRBD1 (6 bases). Germline V gene lookup returns CDR1 MDHEN and CDR2 SYDVKM. The CDR3 runs to 17 residues. V was trimmed by 4 bases and J by 8 bases, leaving 26 bases between them.

This clonotype was seen a few times. The V call is TRBV27, the J call TRBJ2-7; D gene uncertain. The CDR3 sequence is 12 residues long. V lost 8 bases and J 1 base, leaving 9 bases between the germline ends. From germline, CDR1 is MNHEY and CDR2 SMNVEV (reference sequence). This CDR3 is CASGEASYEQYF. CDR3 DNA sequence: TGTGCCAGCGGCGAGGCTTCCTACGAGCAGTACTTC.

The CDR3, as DNA: TGTGCCAGCAGCTTGGGGCTTGGTGGGAGAAGCTCCTACAATGAGCAGTTCTTC. Translation: CASSLGLGGRSSYNEQFF. The chain couples TRBV7-9 to TRBJ2-1, with D perhaps assigned TRBD1 or TRBD2 (5 bases each). There are 18 residues in the CDR3. Trimming cost V 3 bases and J 0 bases, with 18 bases left between them. Germline-derived CDR1 and CDR2 are SEHNR and FQNEAQ (reference sequence).

This clonotype was observed at least ten times. The chain couples TRBV5-1 to TRBJ2-5; TRBD2 is a possible D gene (5 bases). The ends were cut back, 3 bases at V and 5 bases at J, with 14 bases in the middle. This CDR3 is built from 14 residues. Germline V gene data show CDR1 as SGHRS and CDR2 as YFSETQ. CDR3 loop: CASSSYSRGETQYF. In DNA form, the CDR3 reads TGCGCCAGCAGCTCTTACTCAAGAGGGGAGACCCAGTACTTC.

This chain links TRBV29-1 with TRBJ2-1; the D call may be TRBD1 or TRBD2 (5 bases each). CDR3 length: 14 amino acids. In germline, CDR1 is SQVTM, CDR2 ANQGSEA. CDR3 sequence reads: CGAGGRGDYNEQFF. As DNA, the CDR3 is TGCGGGGCTGGGGGAAGGGGTGACTACAATGAGCAGTTCTTC.

This clonotype was detected only a few times. The V and J genes are TRBV28 and TRBJ1-4, with 9 bases fitting TRBD1. The CDR3 runs 17 residues. After removal of 2 bases from V and 10 bases from J, the junction contained 14 bases not matched to a gene. The germline V gene has CDR1 MDHEN and CDR2 SYDVKM. DNA for the CDR3: TGTGCCAGCAGTTTACTCGCAACCGGGACAGGGAGGCCAAAACTGTTTTTT. This translates into CASSLLATGTGRPKLFF.

This clonotype was found many times. This chain uses TRBV11-2 with TRBJ2-3; no clear D gene. The length of the CDR3 is 17 residues. V lost 1 base and J 0 bases, leaving 14 bases between the germline ends. The germline V gene encodes CDR1 SGHAT and CDR2 FQNNGV. The CDR3 coding sequence is TGTGCCAGCAGCTTAGCTTTTAGACGTTCTAGCACAGATACGCAGTATTTT. This gives the protein CASSLAFRRSSTDTQYF.

This clonotype was seen many times. The chain has TRBV21-1 and TRBJ2-7; the table assigns TRBD2, which was not confirmed against the DNA. TRBV21-1 is classified as a pseudogene. The CDR3 covers 14 residues. The CDR3 DNA is TGTGCCAGCAGCAGCGGGAGTGACCCCTACGAGCAGTACTTC. Translating gives CASSSGSDPYEQYF.

The chain is built from TRBV29-1 and TRBJ2-7; 9 nucleotides line up with TRBD1. The germline V gene encodes CDR1 SQVTM and CDR2 ANQGSEA. Trimming cost V 5 bases and J 6 bases; bases outside gene matches: 11. The CDR3 spans 14 residues. The CDR3 protein is CSVRAGTGPSEQYF. The CDR3 nucleotides are TGCAGCGTTCGTGCCGGGACAGGGCCTAGCGAGCAGTACTTC.